Below are 30 T cell receptor beta chains sequenced from a single sample in a study of Graves' ophthalmopathy and Graves' hyperthyroidism. As the template, RNA transcripts were used to amplify TCR beta CDR3 regions. Second-round multiplex PCR came after first-round RT-PCR with HTBI primers. TCRdb itself ran the multiplex PCR reads through MiXCR, one entry per CDR3 protein. The data show 660,000 or so distinct CDR3 sequences, with just over 40% seen just once and over 2.5% held by the top ten. Source material: peripheral blood. The receptors originated from an adult man with Graves' ophthalmopathy.

The gene calls are TRBV19 and TRBJ2-5; TRBD1 aligns across 10 bases. Germline CDR1 LNHDA, CDR2 SQIVND (reference sequence). V gave up 7 bases and J gave up 5 bases; unmatched junction bases: 10. This CDR3 region has 15 residues. DNA of the CDR3: TGTGCCAGTACTAGGAGAGGGACAGGGGATGAGACCCAGTACTTC. Protein product: CASTRRGTGDETQYF.

This clonotype was detected ten times or more. The J gene is TRBJ2-6, the V gene TRBV29-1, with D hard to call. Germline V lookup: CDR1 SQVTM, CDR2 ANQGSEA. The ends were cut back, 4 bases at V and 4 bases at J, with 5 bases in the middle. CDR3 size: 12 residues. The CDR3 loop reads CSVGAGANVLTF. CDR3 DNA: TGCAGCGTTGGCGCCGGGGCCAACGTCCTGACTTTC.

At least ten counts were recorded for this clonotype. This chain's CDR3 is CASSGGPPAGELFF. Written as DNA, the CDR3 is TGCGCCAGCAGCGGGGGGCCACCGGCCGGGGAGCTGTTTTTT. This sequence joins TRBV5-1 and TRBJ2-2; D may be TRBD1 or TRBD2 (6 bases each). Trimming cost V 4 bases and J 6 bases, with 13 bases left between them. Germline CDR1 reads SGHRS; CDR2 reads YFSETQ. CDR3 length equals 14 residues. Variable domain in full (rest from reference TRBV5-1 and TRBJ2-2): KAGVTQTPRYLIKTRGQQVTLSCSPISGHRSVSWYQQTPGQGLQFLFEYFSETQRNKGNFPGRFSGRQFSNSRSEMNVSTLELGDSALYLCASSGGPPAGELFFGEGSRLTVL.

This clonotype showed up just a few times. Just one base apart from a much larger clone, this may be a read error. CDR3 bases: TGTGCCATCGGTGAGTCAAGAGGGGGCTATGGCTACACCTTC. Encoded protein: CAIGESRGGYGYTF. The V call is TRBV10-3, the J call TRBJ1-2; maybe TRBD1 (6 bases). This CDR3 contains 14 residues. Germline CDR1 reads ENHRY; CDR2 reads SYGVKD.

Points on this clonotype: Being one base from a much bigger clone, this may be a read error. The chain uses TRBV11-1 and TRBJ1-3; D remains ambiguous. The CDR3 loop spans 14 amino acids. Germline-derived CDR1 and CDR2 are SGHAT and FQDESV (reference sequence). Trimming removed 5 bases at V and 4 bases at J, with 12 bases between. Written as DNA, the CDR3 is TGTGCCAGCAGCACCACCCTCTCCGGAAACACCATATATTTT. Encoded protein: CASSTTLSGNTIYF.

This clonotype was seen at least ten times. The chain combines TRBV7-9 with TRBJ1-1, with a tentative D call TRBD1 (6 bases). V was pared by 5 bases and J by 0 bases, with 13 bases between. CDR1 is SEHNR, CDR2 FQNEAQ, per germline (reference sequence). The length of the CDR3 is 15 residues. The CDR3: CASSLGGDMNTEAFF. For the CDR3, the DNA is TGTGCCAGCAGCCTAGGGGGGGACATGAACACTGAAGCTTTCTTT.

The chain links TRBV6-6 to TRBJ2-7; 10 bases are shared with TRBD1. Germline V CDR1 and CDR2: MNHNY, SVGAGI (reference sequence). There are 15 residues in the CDR3. Trimming cost V 6 bases and J 5 bases; bases outside gene matches: 10. The CDR3 loop reads CASSPTGTGEHEQYF. The CDR3 region has the DNA TGTGCCAGCAGCCCTACCGGGACAGGGGAACACGAGCAGTACTTC.

This sequence joins TRBV30 and TRBJ2-3; no firm D call. The CDR3 has 10 residues. V lost 8 bases to trimming and J lost 4 bases, with 7 bases between them. Germline CDR1 and CDR2: GTSNPN and SVGIG (reference sequence). CDR3 loop: CAHGADTQYF. For the CDR3, the DNA is TGTGCCCACGGCGCAGATACGCAGTATTTT.

The chain carries TRBV3-1 and TRBJ1-5, with D possibly matching TRBD1 (6 bases). V was cut by 3 bases and J by 6 bases, with 12 bases left in between. This CDR3 region has 14 residues. Germline V gene sequence: CDR1 LGHDT, CDR2 YNNKEL (reference sequence). CDR3 protein: CASSQGTGPQPQHF. DNA for the CDR3: TGTGCCAGCAGCCAGGGCACAGGGCCTCAGCCCCAGCATTTT.

J is TRBJ1-2 and V is TRBV7-2; TRBD1 matches at 7 bases. V was clipped by 5 bases and J by 2 bases; unmatched bases: 8. Germline CDR1 reads SGHTA; CDR2 reads FQGNSA. The CDR3 totals 15 residues. The CDR3 nucleotides are TGTGCCAGCAGCCCCGGGACAGTGACAAACTATGGCTACACCTTC. Translated, it gives CASSPGTVTNYGYTF.

The V and J genes are TRBV2 and TRBJ2-5; D is unresolved. This CDR3 has 15 amino acids. From germline, CDR1 is SNHLY and CDR2 FYNNEI. The V gene lost 3 bases and the J gene lost 11 bases, with 22 bases spanning the gap. The CDR3 is CASSDWGGASDEQYF. CDR3 sequence (DNA): TGTGCCAGCAGTGATTGGGGTGGAGCGAGCGATGAGCAGTACTTC.

This clonotype was counted only a few times. The chain has TRBV12-3 or TRBV12-4 and TRBJ1-3; 7 bases match TRBD1. The J segment lost 0 bases and the V segment lost 6 bases, leaving 5 bases of the junction unmatched. This CDR3 spans 15 amino acids. CDR3 coding DNA: TGTGCCAGCAGGCCCCAGGGGGTCTCTGGAAACACCATATATTTT. It yields the protein CASRPQGVSGNTIYF.

This chain uses TRBV20-1 with TRBJ2-5, with TRBD2 matching 8 bases. Germline V lookup: CDR1 DFQATT, CDR2 SNEGSKA (reference sequence). With 1 base clipped from V and 3 bases from J, the junction kept 7 bases outside the gene matches. This CDR3 region has 15 residues. CDR3 nucleotide sequence: TGCAGTGCTAGAGCACCGGGGACTAGAGAAGAGACCCAGTACTTC. Translation gives CSARAPGTREETQYF.

This clonotype was picked up many times. The chain employs TRBV2 and TRBJ1-6, with D hard to call. Germline V gene lookup returns CDR1 SNHLY and CDR2 FYNNEI. This CDR3 has 15 amino acids. V shed 2 bases and J shed 6 bases, with 11 bases lying between them. DNA for the CDR3: TGTGCCAGCAGTGAAAGTCGGAGCGGTAATTCACCCCTCCACTTT. Its protein is CASSESRSGNSPLHF.

Regarding this clonotype: Just one base apart from a much larger clone, this may be a read error. Without the conserved terminal phenylalanine or tryptophan, this CDR3 likely stems from a read error. The genes are TRBV4-2 and TRBJ1-5, with 7 bases lining up with TRBD1. This CDR3 is 17 amino acids long. Germline loops: CDR1 LGHNA, CDR2 YNFKEQ. The trim removed 7 bases at V and 0 bases at J, leaving 12 bases unmatched. The CDR3 region has the DNA TGTGCCAGCACCGAAACATTACAGGGGTATAGCAATCAGCCCCAGCATCTT. Translating gives CASTETLQGYSNQPQHL.

This clonotype was seen a handful of times. V gene TRBV25-1 combines with J gene TRBJ1-2; D unclear. V dropped 11 bases and J dropped 2 bases, with 15 bases sitting between them. The length of the CDR3 is 13 residues. Germline CDR1 reads MGHDK; CDR2 reads SYGVNS. The CDR3 nucleotides are TGTGCCTGGAGGTTCCGGGCCAACTATGGCTACACCTTC. Protein: CAWRFRANYGYTF.

There are many counts of this clonotype. The gene calls are TRBV11-2 and TRBJ1-4; 8 bases map to TRBD1. Looked up from germline, CDR1 is SGHAT and CDR2 is FQNNGV. V dropped 6 bases and J dropped 8; count of bases not matched to a gene: 8. The CDR3 consists of 14 residues. Written as DNA, the CDR3 is TGTGCCAGCAGGGTGACAGGGGTAAACGAAAAACTGTTTTTT. Its translation is CASRVTGVNEKLFF.

The chain couples TRBV10-3 to TRBJ1-2; D uncertain. Germline V CDR1 and CDR2: ENHRY, SYGVKD. V lost 1 base and J 11 bases, leaving 20 bases between the germline ends. This CDR3 spans 15 amino acids. The CDR3 DNA reads TGTGCCATCAGTGAGTTGCCCCTTTGGGCCTTCTGGTACACCTTC. Its protein product is CAISELPLWAFWYTF.

Comments on this clonotype: A read error is possible here, since a much larger clone lies one base away. This chain links TRBV9 with TRBJ1-2, with 7 bases aligning to TRBD1. CDR1 is SGDLS, CDR2 YYNGEE, per germline. This CDR3 is built from 15 residues. CDR3 nucleotides: TGTGCCAGCAGCGTAACGACAGGGTCTAACTATGGCTGCACCTTC. Translating gives CASSVTTGSNYGCTF.

The table lists this clonotype with many counts. The rearrangement joins TRBV7-2 to TRBJ1-2; no clear D gene. This CDR3 is 15 amino acids long. CDR1 and CDR2 from the germline V gene are SGHTA and FQGNSA. V was shortened by 1 base and J by 5 bases, with 14 bases between the two germline ends. CDR3 sequence (DNA): TGTGCCAGCAGCTTAGAATTGGCGGCTATTTATGGCTACACCTTC. This translates into CASSLELAAIYGYTF.

About this clonotype itself: One base away lies a much larger clone, so this may be a sequencing read error. The chain carries TRBV7-2 and TRBJ2-5, with a weak D call TRBD2 (5 bases). The CDR3 loop spans 12 amino acids. Germline CDR1 is SGHTA and CDR2 is FQGNSA. The CDR3 sequence is CAGSRSGETQYF. In DNA, the CDR3 is TGTGCCGGCAGCCGCTCGGGGGAGACCCAGTACTTC.

This clonotype was detected a few times. The chain uses TRBV7-9 and TRBJ2-5; 14 nucleotides match TRBD2. The CDR3 loop spans 16 amino acids. Germline CDR1 and CDR2: SEHNR and FQNEAQ (reference sequence). J lost 6 bases, V lost 6 bases, and 9 bases had no gene match. For the CDR3, the DNA is TGTGCCAGCAGTTCGGGGACTAGCGGGAGTTGGAAGACCCAGTACTTC. Translated, it gives CASSSGTSGSWKTQYF.

This clonotype has a count of ten or more. The chain links TRBV20-1 to TRBJ1-1; D gene uncertain. The V gene's germline CDR1 is DFQATT and CDR2 SNEGSKA (reference sequence). This CDR3 has 13 residues. V lost 0 bases and J lost 3, with 8 bases in between. The CDR3 spells CSARDGGDTEAFF. Written as DNA, the CDR3 is TGCAGTGCTAGAGACGGTGGGGACACTGAAGCTTTCTTT.

This clonotype was recorded many times. CDR3 DNA: TGTGCCAGCAGCCACCGGCCGCGGGGCCAAGAGACCCAGTACTTC. This translates into CASSHRPRGQETQYF. The chain combines TRBV4-2 with TRBJ2-5, with TRBD2 as a possible D gene (6 bases). Trimming pared 3 bases from V and 1 base from J, leaving 12 bases between. Germline values: CDR1 LGHNA, CDR2 YNFKEQ. This CDR3 is 15 amino acids long.

This clonotype has a count of ten or more. CDR3: CSAFFDGVYTHGYTF. CDR3 coding DNA: TGCAGTGCCTTTTTCGACGGGGTCTACACTCATGGCTACACCTTC. The chain uses TRBV20-1 and TRBJ1-2; D not certain. V was shortened by 6 bases and J by 6 bases, with 23 bases between the two germline ends. Per the germline V gene, CDR1 is DFQATT and CDR2 is SNEGSKA (reference sequence). This CDR3 region has 15 residues.

This clonotype was observed many times. This rearrangement joins TRBV20-1 to TRBJ2-5; tentative D call: TRBD1 (5 bases). CDR1 and CDR2 (germline): DFQATT, SNEGSKA (reference sequence). The CDR3 consists of 14 residues. V was trimmed by 4 bases and J by 1 base, leaving 13 bases between them. CDR3 in DNA: TGCAGTGCTACGGTAGGGGCCAGCCAAGAGACCCAGTACTTC. Amino acid sequence: CSATVGASQETQYF.

This clonotype was seen many times. This rearrangement joins TRBV6-1 to TRBJ1-2, with D perhaps matching TRBD1 (5 bases). V lost 3 bases and J 8 bases, leaving 13 bases between the germline ends. CDR1 MNHNS and CDR2 SASEGT come from the germline V gene. This CDR3 has 13 residues. The CDR3 nucleotides read TGTGCCAGCAGTGATTTCGACAGCTTGGGCTACACCTTC. This translates into CASSDFDSLGYTF.

V and J are TRBV4-2 and TRBJ1-2; no clear D. CDR1 LGHNA and CDR2 YNFKEQ come from the germline V gene. The CDR3 length is 13 residues. V lost 4 bases to trimming and J lost 6 bases, with 12 bases between them. In nucleotides, the CDR3 is TGTGCCAGCAGCCGAGAGTTGGGCCATGGCTACACCTTC. The encoded protein is CASSRELGHGYTF.

This clonotype was seen only once. The junction does not match germline at one end; this may be a read error. The V call is TRBV25-1, the J call TRBJ2-7; D gene unclear. Germline V gives CDR1 MGHDK, CDR2 SYGVNS. The CDR3 is 14 amino acids. The CDR3 bases are TGTGCCAGCAGTTTAAGGAGTAAAGGCTACCAGCAGTACTTC. Encoded protein: CASSLRSKGYQQYF.

Many counts were recorded for this clonotype. This chain connects TRBV4-3 to TRBJ1-2; D remains unclear. The ends were cut back, 3 bases at V and 2 bases at J, with 10 bases in the middle. This CDR3 region has 14 residues. Per the germline V gene, CDR1 is LGHNA and CDR2 is YSLEER. DNA of the CDR3: TGCGCCAGCAGCCAGGTGACGGGGAACTATGGCTACACCTTC. It specifies CASSQVTGNYGYTF.